At least ten counts were recorded for the clone carrying this T cell receptor beta chain. Its antigen is as yet unknown. The record originates from a study of T cells after yellow fever vaccination. Study-level information: The authors prepared low-cell-number fractions using SMART-Seq v4 Ultra Low Input.

In making TCR cDNA, 5'RACE template switching added a universal primer site and UMIs to it. TCRdb reanalysed the 5' RACE reads using MiXCR and keeps one entry per CDR3 protein. Of about 310,000 distinct CDR3 sequences listed, around 3.9% are singletons. Notes on the study in general: Abundant clonotypes from the bulk population could have been carried over as contaminants into FACS-sorted repertoires. Most primary-vaccination clones recurred post-booster (roughly 96% CD4, around 86% CD8).

The material sequenced was PBMCs, taken on the day of the yellow fever booster vaccination. This TCR was sampled from a young man who received the YFV17D yellow fever vaccine.

CDR3 loop: CATSTDILVIQYF. DNA of the CDR3: TGTGCCACCAGCACTGACATTTTGGTCATTCAGTACTTC. This chain connects TRBV15 to TRBJ2-4; D not resolved. CDR3 length equals 13 residues. Trimming pared 4 bases from V and 9 bases from J, leaving 13 bases between. CDR1 is LNHNV, CDR2 YYDKDF, per germline (reference sequence).